The source of this T cell receptor beta chain is a study of T cells after yellow fever vaccination. This clonotype occurred many times. MiXCR was run by TCRdb on the 5' RACE reads, yielding one entry per CDR3 protein. The sample has 250,000 or so distinct CDR3 sequences, roughly 4% seen once. The sequence was obtained from a young man who received the YFV17D yellow fever vaccine. Sequenced here: PBMCs, sampled 15 days after the yellow fever booster vaccination.

The CDR3 reads CASSYYGTLAEAFF. Here the CDR3 DNA reads TGTGCCAGCAGCTATTACGGGACCCTGGCTGAAGCTTTCTTT. The J gene is TRBJ1-1, the V gene TRBV6-5; a possible D gene is TRBD1 (5 bases). The CDR3 totals 14 residues. The germline CDR1 and CDR2 sequences are MNHEY and SVGAGI. V lost 6 bases and J lost 6, with 17 bases in between.